These 28 T cell receptor beta chains were sequenced from one sample in a study of early T cells in non-severe SARS-CoV-2 infection. From the 5' RACE reads, TCRdb called clonotypes with MiXCR, one entry per CDR3 protein. Of approximately 66,000 distinct CDR3 sequences listed, 9.5% to 15% are singletons. The input for sequencing was whole blood, taken at baseline. These receptors were taken from an adult who was a healthcare worker with PCR-confirmed SARS-CoV-2 infection or an uninfected control (not recorded which). The donor label of this sample is uncertain.

This clonotype was observed many times. The chain uses TRBV18 and TRBJ1-1; D gene ambiguous. The CDR3 extends over 13 amino acids. Looked up from germline, CDR1 is KGHSH and CDR2 is LQKENI. V was cut by 0 bases and J by 10 bases, with 12 bases left in between. This chain's CDR3 is CASSPPNAGRAFF. The CDR3 nucleotides are TGTGCCAGCTCACCACCTAACGCGGGTCGAGCTTTCTTT.

This clonotype was detected ten times or more. The chain employs TRBV6-1 and TRBJ1-1, with D maybe TRBD1 (5 bases). V lost 7 bases to trimming and J lost 0 bases, with 9 bases between them. The CDR3 has 13 residues. Germline values: CDR1 MNHNS, CDR2 SASEGT. The DNA for the CDR3 is TGTGCCAGCACGCAGGGCATGAACACTGAAGCTTTCTTT. It is translated as CASTQGMNTEAFF.

The rearrangement joins TRBV29-1 to TRBJ1-2; D remains ambiguous. The CDR3 loop spans 12 amino acids. With 4 bases removed from V and 7 bases from J, the gap between germline ends came to 13 bases. Germline V CDR1 and CDR2: SQVTM, ANQGSEA. The CDR3 here is CSVGGYSAGYTF. Written as DNA, the CDR3 is TGCAGCGTTGGGGGTTATAGCGCTGGCTACACCTTC.

This clonotype was seen a few times. A much larger clone differs by one base, so this may be a read error. This rearrangement joins TRBV11-2 to TRBJ1-2, with a weak D call TRBD1 (5 bases). CDR3 length equals 13 residues. Germline V lookup: CDR1 SGHAT, CDR2 FQNNGV. The CDR3 nucleotides are TGTGCCAGAAGCTCAGGGAGGGTGAATGGCTACACCTTC. This gives the protein CARSSGRVNGYTF.

In this sample, this clonotype turned up a few times. The V and J genes are TRBV12-3 or TRBV12-4 and TRBJ2-7; a possible D gene is TRBD1 (5 bases). This CDR3 contains 12 residues. V gave up 5 bases and J gave up 7 bases, with 12 bases separating them. The CDR3 is CASSPATGEQYV. The CDR3, as DNA: TGTGCCAGCAGTCCAGCAACAGGAGAGCAGTACGTC.

The chain joins TRBV10-1 to TRBJ2-3; D not certain. The CDR3 spans 14 residues. Germline lookup yields CDR1 WNHNN and CDR2 SYGVQD (reference sequence). V dropped 4 bases and J dropped 8 bases, with 16 bases sitting between them. CDR3 nucleotide sequence: TGCGCCAGCAGTGCTCTCAGGTCGGAAGGTACGCAGTATTTT. Protein sequence: CASSALRSEGTQYF.

This clonotype has a handful of counts. The chain is built from TRBV5-1 and TRBJ2-7, with D tentatively TRBD2 (6 bases). V was trimmed by 0 bases and J by 2 bases, leaving 12 bases between them. The CDR3 length is 15 residues. CDR1 SGHRS and CDR2 YFSETQ come from the germline V gene. The CDR3 sequence is CASSLGVSGTYEQYV. The CDR3 DNA sequence: TGCGCCAGCAGCTTGGGAGTTAGCGGCACCTACGAGCAGTACGTC.

This clonotype has a handful of counts. The chain is built from TRBV6-1 and TRBJ2-1; D is uncertain. V shed 2 bases and J shed 0 bases, with 11 bases lying between them. The CDR3 sequence is 16 residues long. Germline values: CDR1 MNHNS, CDR2 SASEGT. CDR3 in DNA: TGTGCCAGCAGTGAATTTGTGGGTAGCTCCTACAATGAGCAGTTCTTC. It is translated as CASSEFVGSSYNEQFF.

The chain employs TRBV7-2 and TRBJ1-1; D call uncertain. The CDR3 has 14 residues. The germline V and J ends were trimmed by 2 bases and 0 bases, with 7 bases remaining between them. Germline CDR1 reads SGHTA; CDR2 reads FQGNSA. Here the CDR3 DNA reads TGTGCCAGCAGCTTACAGCCGATGAACACTGAAGCTTTCTTT. Protein product: CASSLQPMNTEAFF.

This clonotype was seen only a few times. This chain joins TRBV7-3 and TRBJ2-2; tentative D call: TRBD2 (6 bases). The CDR3 has 15 amino acids. CDR1 and CDR2 from the germline V gene are SGHTA and FQGTGA. Trimming stripped 4 bases from V and 7 bases from J, with 16 bases between. The CDR3 DNA is TGTGCCAGCAGCTCAGGACACGGGAGCGACGGGGAGCTGTTTTTT. It encodes CASSSGHGSDGELFF.

CDR3 bases: TGTGCCACGAGGGGGATGAATTCACCCCTCCACTTT. This codes for CATRGMNSPLHF. This sequence joins TRBV12-3 or TRBV12-4 and TRBJ1-6; TRBD1 might be the D (6 bases). This CDR3 has 12 amino acids. V was trimmed by 10 bases and J by 7 bases, leaving 11 bases between them.

The gene calls are TRBV5-6 and TRBJ1-1; D not certain. V dropped 1 base and J dropped 7 bases, with 5 bases sitting between them. The CDR3 runs to 11 residues. From germline, CDR1 is SGHDT and CDR2 YYEEEE. The CDR3 sequence is CASSLSGEAFF. CDR3 nucleotide sequence: TGTGCCAGCAGCTTGTCCGGTGAAGCTTTCTTT.

This clonotype came up a few times. The chain is built from TRBV5-1 and TRBJ2-5; D tentatively fits TRBD1 or TRBD2 (5 bases each). Trimming pared 1 base from V and 8 bases from J, leaving 12 bases between. The CDR3 is made up of 13 amino acids. Germline-derived CDR1 and CDR2 are SGHRS and YFSETQ. Here the CDR3 DNA reads TGCGCCAGCAGCTTGAGTCAGGGACGAACCCAGTACTTC. Amino acid sequence: CASSLSQGRTQYF.

This clonotype was observed at least ten times. The genes are TRBV11-2 and TRBJ2-3, with 9 nucleotides matching TRBD1. The CDR3 runs to 15 residues. Germline V gives CDR1 SGHAT, CDR2 FQNNGV. J gave up 3 bases and V 4 bases, and 5 bases lay outside the gene matches. The CDR3 spells CASSYTGQGTDTQYF. DNA for the CDR3: TGTGCCAGCAGCTACACGGGACAGGGAACAGATACGCAGTATTTT.

This clonotype has just a few counts. CDR3 in amino acids: CATSRRLAGSTDTQYF. In nucleotides, the CDR3 is TGTGCCACCAGCAGAAGACTAGCGGGGAGCACAGATACGCAGTATTTT. The chain combines TRBV15 with TRBJ2-3, with TRBD2 identical over 11 bases. The germline V gene has CDR1 LNHNV and CDR2 YYDKDF (reference sequence). The CDR3 runs 16 residues. J gave up 0 bases and V 2 bases, and 1 base lay outside the gene matches.

V and J are TRBV9 and TRBJ1-1; D may be TRBD1 (5 bases). Trimming removed 0 bases from V and 5 bases from J, with 11 bases in between. The germline CDR1 and CDR2 sequences are SGDLS and YYNGEE. This CDR3 is built from 14 residues. CDR3 sequence reads: CASSVAFEGTEAFF. CDR3 coding DNA: TGTGCCAGCAGCGTAGCTTTTGAGGGGACTGAAGCTTTCTTT.

This clonotype was seen a few times. V gene TRBV6-1 combines with J gene TRBJ2-5, with D perhaps TRBD1 (5 bases). The CDR3 totals 14 residues. The V and J ends lost 8 bases and 0 bases respectively, with 13 bases between them. Germline-derived CDR1 and CDR2 are MNHNS and SASEGT. The CDR3 sequence is CASSTDPHQETQYF. In DNA form, the CDR3 reads TGTGCCAGCTCGACAGACCCCCACCAAGAGACCCAGTACTTC.

As regards this clonotype: A clone one base away is much larger, so this may be a read error. The V call is TRBV29-1, the J call TRBJ1-1; possible D gene TRBD1, 5 bases. CDR3 length: 12 residues. CDR1 and CDR2 (germline): SQVTM, ANQGSEA. V was trimmed by 4 bases and J by 3 bases, leaving 9 bases between them. The CDR3 DNA is TGCAGCGTTGCAGGGAGCTACACTGAAGCTTTCTTT. Translated, it gives CSVAGSYTEAFF.

This clonotype was seen only a few times. This chain joins TRBV27 and TRBJ2-3; the match to TRBD1 covers 7 bases. With 5 bases clipped from V and 5 bases from J, the junction kept 13 bases outside the gene matches. Germline loops: CDR1 MNHEY, CDR2 SMNVEV (reference sequence). This CDR3 comprises 16 residues. This CDR3 is CASSDRDPRTGDTQYF. The CDR3 coding sequence is TGTGCCAGCAGTGACAGGGACCCGCGTACGGGAGATACGCAGTATTTT.

The rearrangement uses TRBV3-1 and TRBJ1-1; D not resolved. There are 14 residues in the CDR3. Trimming took off 1 base at V and 0 bases at J, with 6 bases between the two ends. Germline CDR1 and CDR2: LGHDT and YNNKEL (reference sequence). CDR3 amino acids: CASSQASLNTEAFF. In DNA, the CDR3 is TGTGCCAGCAGCCAAGCTTCCCTGAACACTGAAGCTTTCTTT.

This clonotype was seen a single time. V gene TRBV18 combines with J gene TRBJ1-2, with D maybe TRBD1 (6 bases). CDR3 length equals 15 residues. Germline V gene lookup returns CDR1 KGHSH and CDR2 LQKENI. V lost 6 bases and J 3 bases, leaving 17 bases between the germline ends. Here the CDR3 reads CASSVTGSGDYGYTF. CDR3 sequence (DNA): TGTGCCAGCTCGGTTACAGGGTCGGGGGACTATGGCTACACCTTC.

V is TRBV7-6 and J is TRBJ2-3; 10 bases are a match to TRBD1. Unmatched junction bases numbered 8, after V lost 1 base and J lost 4 bases. Germline V gives CDR1 SGHVS, CDR2 FNYEAQ. The CDR3 totals 17 residues. This CDR3 is CASSLVDRGSGADTQYF. In DNA, the CDR3 is TGTGCCAGCAGCTTAGTGGACAGGGGGTCTGGAGCAGATACGCAGTATTTT.

The V call is TRBV30, the J call TRBJ1-6, with TRBD1 identical over 7 bases. With 4 bases clipped from V and 6 bases from J, the junction kept 3 bases outside the gene matches. The CDR3 covers 13 residues. Germline lookup yields CDR1 GTSNPN and CDR2 SVGIG (reference sequence). The CDR3 coding sequence is TGTGCCTGGACCCGGGACAGTAATTCACCCCTCCACTTT. Amino acid sequence: CAWTRDSNSPLHF.

The sample holds many counts of this clonotype. The chain links TRBV30 to TRBJ1-2, with D possibly matching TRBD1 (5 bases). The V end was cut by 0 bases, the J end by 2 bases, with 19 bases between. This CDR3 has 17 residues. Germline assignment: CDR1 GTSNPN and CDR2 SVGIG (reference sequence). The CDR3 region is CAWSVDRSGAGNYGYTF. The CDR3 DNA sequence: TGTGCCTGGAGTGTAGACCGGTCTGGCGCAGGGAACTATGGCTACACCTTC.

This clonotype was detected a few times. The chain carries TRBV6-1 and TRBJ1-4, with 8 bases matching TRBD1. The CDR3 consists of 16 residues. V dropped 7 bases and J dropped 6; count of bases not matched to a gene: 13. Germline loops: CDR1 MNHNS, CDR2 SASEGT. The CDR3 DNA reads as TGTGCCAGCATTCGGACAGGGCGTCTGTCAGATGAAAAACTGTTTTTT. It is translated as CASIRTGRLSDEKLFF.

V and J are TRBV6-5 and TRBJ2-1, with D possibly being TRBD2 (5 bases). Trimming removed 6 bases at V and 10 bases at J, with 10 bases between. Germline V CDR1 and CDR2: MNHEY, SVGAGI. The CDR3 consists of 11 residues. The CDR3 DNA sequence: TGTGCCAGCAGCAATAGAGGGGAGCAGTTCTTC. Encoded protein: CASSNRGEQFF.

This clonotype was found a few times. J is TRBJ1-6 and V is TRBV10-3; D is possibly TRBD1 (6 bases). The germline V and J ends were trimmed by 4 bases and 13 bases, with 17 bases remaining between them. Germline CDR1 is ENHRY and CDR2 is SYGVKD. CDR3 length: 14 amino acids. The chain's CDR3 is CAISAVQGGTPLHF. The DNA of the CDR3 is TGTGCCATCAGTGCGGTACAGGGAGGGACGCCCCTCCACTTT.

This clonotype occurred many times. This chain links TRBV5-4 with TRBJ2-7; 7 bases line up with TRBD1. The length of the CDR3 is 14 residues. V trimming: 4 bases; J trimming: 2 bases; junction bases outside the gene matches: 6. The V gene's germline CDR1 is SGHNT and CDR2 YYREEE (reference sequence). The CDR3 DNA reads TGTGCCAGCAGCGAAGGACAGGATCCCTACGAGCAGTACGTC. As protein: CASSEGQDPYEQYV.